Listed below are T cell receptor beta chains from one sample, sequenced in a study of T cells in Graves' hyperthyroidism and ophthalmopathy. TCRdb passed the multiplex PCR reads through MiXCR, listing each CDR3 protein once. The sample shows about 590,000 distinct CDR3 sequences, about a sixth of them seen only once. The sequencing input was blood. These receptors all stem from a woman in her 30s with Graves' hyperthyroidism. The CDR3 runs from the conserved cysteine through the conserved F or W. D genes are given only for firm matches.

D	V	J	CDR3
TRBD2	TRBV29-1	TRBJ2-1	CSVRVGREMGEQFF
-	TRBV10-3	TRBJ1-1	CAISEKGDTEAFF
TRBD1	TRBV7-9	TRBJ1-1	CASSPSGTGTTEAFF
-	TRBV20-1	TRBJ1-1	CSAERPGNLNTEAFF
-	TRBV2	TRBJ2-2	CARRDPFSGELFF
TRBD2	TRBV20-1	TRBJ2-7	CSARDPASGRAYEQYF
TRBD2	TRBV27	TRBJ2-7	CASTLAGGYEQYF
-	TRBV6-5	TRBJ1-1	CASSYPVGTKNTEAFF
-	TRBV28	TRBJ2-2	CASRSRTGELFF
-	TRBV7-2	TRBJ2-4	CASTTGRQLAKNIQYF
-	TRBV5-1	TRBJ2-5	CASRQGETQYF
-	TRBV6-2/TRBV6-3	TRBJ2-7	CASSQRQFGYEQYF
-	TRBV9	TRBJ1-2	CASSPTVGVRGIYGYTF
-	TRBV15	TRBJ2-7	CATSRKPGDTEQYF
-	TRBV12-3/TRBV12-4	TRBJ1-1	CASSFGGVVNTEAFF
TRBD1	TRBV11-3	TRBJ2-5	CASSGPGTGVKETQYF
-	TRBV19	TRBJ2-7	CASSRRQAPRLHEQYF
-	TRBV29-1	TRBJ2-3	CSVEVGSTDTQYF
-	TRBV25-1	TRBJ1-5	CASSRPGTPYSNQPQHF
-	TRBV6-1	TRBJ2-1	CASSRVIHEQFF
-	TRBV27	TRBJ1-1	CASGKDSEWTEAFF
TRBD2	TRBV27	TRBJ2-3	CANSLAGGHPDTQYF
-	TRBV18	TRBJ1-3	CASSTSQGIPGNTIYF
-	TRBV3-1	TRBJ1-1	CASSQEQVTEAFF
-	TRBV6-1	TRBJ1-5	CASSAPRGLNQPQHF
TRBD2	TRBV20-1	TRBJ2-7	CSARVLASGPYEQYF
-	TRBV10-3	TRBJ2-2	CAISAQGFAGELFF
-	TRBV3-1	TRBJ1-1	CASSQRTGNTEAFF
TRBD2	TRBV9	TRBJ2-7	CASSAAVTSGSNDEQYF
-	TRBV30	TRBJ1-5	CAWSVASLYSNQPQHF
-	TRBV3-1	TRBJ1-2	CASSREGGYGYTF
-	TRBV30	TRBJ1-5	CAWKDRSNQPQHF
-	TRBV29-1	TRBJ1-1	CSVVSGVTEAFF
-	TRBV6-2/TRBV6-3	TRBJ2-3	CASSLRGSSGFTDTQYF
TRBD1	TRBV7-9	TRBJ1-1	CASTPDRAATEAFF
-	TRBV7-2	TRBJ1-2	CASSLINLGTLSGYTF
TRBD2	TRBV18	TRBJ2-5	CASSPTSGYQETQYF
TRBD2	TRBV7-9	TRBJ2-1	CASREVAGTPDEQFF
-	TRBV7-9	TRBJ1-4	CASSLDGRTNEKLFF
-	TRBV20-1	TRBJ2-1	CSAREGGGGLYNEQFF
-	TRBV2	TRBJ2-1	CASSDVNSYNEQFF
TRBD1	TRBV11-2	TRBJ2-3	CASSLEVQGAPPSTDTQYF
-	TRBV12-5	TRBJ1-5	CASGFGIGQPQHF
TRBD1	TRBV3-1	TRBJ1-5	CASSQEDRASNQPQHF
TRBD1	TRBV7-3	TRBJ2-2	CASSLKGGAGFYTGELFF
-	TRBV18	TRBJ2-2	CASSPYRTRGLFF
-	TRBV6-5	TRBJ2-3	CASSYMAGSTDTQYF
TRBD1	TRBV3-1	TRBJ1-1	CASSSKTGLNTEAFF
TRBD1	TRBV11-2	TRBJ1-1	CASSLVLPPTGLPTEAFF
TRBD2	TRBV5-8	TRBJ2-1	CASSLLSFRGSLNNEQFF
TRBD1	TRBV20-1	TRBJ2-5	CSASWDRDQETQYF